Each of the 12 T cell receptor beta chains below was sequenced from the same sample in a study of regulatory T cells in long-lasting Graves disease. The time point was: newly diagnosed GD, antithyroid drugs for less than 3 months. After RNA was extracted from PBMCs, the TCR library was made from it. Assembly of TCR beta libraries relied on iRepertoire HTBI primers together with Arm-PCR of CDR3 regions. TCRdb called the multiplex PCR reads again in MiXCR, with one record for every CDR3 protein. The sample gives about 240,000 distinct CDR3 sequences, around 20% of which show up once; about 15% is in the top ten. The sample consisted of peripheral blood mononuclear cells (PBMCs), taken at new diagnosis, from a patient treated with antithyroid drugs. These receptor sequences come from a female donor with Graves disease.

At least ten counts were recorded for this clonotype. The rearrangement links TRBV7-6 to TRBJ1-5; a weak D match, TRBD1 (6 bases). The V end lost 5 bases, the J end lost 2 bases, and 13 bases lay between the germline ends. The germline gives CDR1 SGHVS, CDR2 FNYEAQ. This CDR3 has 15 residues. The CDR3 here is CASSQQGGGNQPQHF. CDR3 nucleotides: TGTGCCAGCAGCCAACAGGGTGGCGGCAATCAGCCCCAGCATTTT.

This clonotype has a count of ten or more. The chain has TRBV12-3 or TRBV12-4 and TRBJ2-1, with 7 bases fitting TRBD2. V lost 2 bases to trimming and J lost 6 bases; unmatched junction nucleotides: 7. CDR3 length: 15 amino acids. The CDR3 is CASSLIAGVRNEQFF. As DNA, the CDR3 is TGTGCCAGCAGTTTAATTGCGGGAGTTCGCAATGAGCAGTTCTTC.

This clonotype was counted at least ten times. The chain links TRBV7-8 to TRBJ2-1; tentatively, D is TRBD1 or TRBD2 (5 bases each). The CDR3 totals 16 residues. Trimming shortened V by 1 base and J by 2 bases, and 12 bases separated the two germline ends. From germline, CDR1 is SGHVS and CDR2 FQNEAQ. CDR3 loop: CASSLERGVPYNEQFF. The CDR3 DNA reads TGTGCCAGCAGCTTAGAAAGGGGAGTCCCCTACAATGAGCAGTTCTTC. The full variable domain, rest sourced from reference TRBV7-8 and TRBJ2-1, is GAGVSQSPRYKVAKRGQDVALRCDPISGHVSLFWYQQALGQGPEFLTYFQNEAQLDKSGLPSDRFFAERPEGSVSTLKIQRTQQEDSAVYLCASSLERGVPYNEQFFGPGTRLTVL.

This clonotype was recorded many times. The gene calls are TRBV5-8 and TRBJ1-1; possible D gene TRBD1, 5 bases. This CDR3 is 11 amino acids long. Trimming pared 5 bases from V and 11 bases from J, leaving 13 bases between. The V gene's germline CDR1 is SGHTS and CDR2 YDEGEE. Here the CDR3 reads CASSEDISAFF. The CDR3 nucleotides are TGTGCCAGCAGTGAGGACATATCGGCTTTCTTT.

V gene TRBV3-1 combines with J gene TRBJ2-2; perhaps TRBD1 as D (6 bases). This CDR3 is 15 amino acids long. V was trimmed by 2 bases and J by 1 base, leaving 8 bases between them. Germline-derived CDR1 and CDR2 are LGHDT and YNNKEL (reference sequence). The CDR3 nucleotides read TGTGCCAGCAGCCAATGGGGACAGAACACCGGGGAGCTGTTTTTT. As protein: CASSQWGQNTGELFF.

V is TRBV9 and J is TRBJ2-1; D unclear. The CDR3 spans 17 residues. From germline, CDR1 is SGDLS and CDR2 YYNGEE. V lost 2 bases and J 6 bases, leaving 21 bases between the germline ends. The CDR3 sequence is CASSVDFTQSWCNEQFF. DNA of the CDR3: TGTGCCAGCAGCGTGGATTTTACCCAGTCTTGGTGCAATGAGCAGTTCTTC.

This clonotype was counted between two and nine times. This sequence joins TRBV19 and TRBJ2-2; D gene ambiguous. Trimming took 0 bases from V and 7 from J, leaving 12 bases between them. The CDR3 runs 15 residues. Germline CDR1 is LNHDA and CDR2 is SQIVND (reference sequence). CDR3 residues: CASSIDFLSLGELFF. CDR3 sequence (DNA): TGTGCCAGTAGTATAGATTTCCTTTCCCTCGGGGAGCTGTTTTTT.

In the case of this clonotype: This may stem from a read error, because a much larger clone lies one nucleotide away. This chain joins TRBV6-1 and TRBJ2-1; perhaps TRBD2 as D (6 bases). The tail of the sequence fits TRBJ2-5 better, so the J call may be wrong. This CDR3 has 14 residues. CDR1 and CDR2 from the germline V gene are MNHNS and SASEGT. The CDR3 DNA is TGTGCCAGCAGTCCACAGCGGGCGCAAGAGACCCAGTACTTC. It encodes CASSPQRAQETQYF.

The gene calls are TRBV6-1 and TRBJ1-5; possible D gene TRBD1, 6 bases. Germline V lookup: CDR1 MNHNS, CDR2 SASEGT. The CDR3 has 12 residues. Trimming removed 7 bases from V and 6 bases from J, with 10 bases in between. The CDR3 DNA follows: TGTGCCAGCACGCTCAGGGGTCAGCCCCAGCATTTT. Its protein is CASTLRGQPQHF.

The chain combines TRBV10-3 with TRBJ1-2; no clear D. Germline CDR1 ENHRY, CDR2 SYGVKD. Trimming pared 2 bases from V and 4 bases from J, leaving 11 bases between. The CDR3 loop spans 14 amino acids. The chain's CDR3 is CAISEPLDVYGYTF. CDR3 nucleotides: TGTGCCATCAGTGAGCCGCTGGATGTCTATGGCTACACCTTC.

Notes on this clonotype: This may be a read error, as it is one base from a much larger clone. The chain recombines TRBV27 with TRBJ2-5; TRBD2 aligns across 10 bases. The CDR3 extends over 17 amino acids. Per the germline V gene, CDR1 is MNHEY and CDR2 is SMNVEV (reference sequence). CDR3 nucleotides: TGTGCCAGCAGTTCACAGCGGGGGGGCAGGTTGATAGAGACCCAGCACTTC. As protein: CASSSQRGGRLIETQHF.

The chain uses TRBV6-2 or TRBV6-3 and TRBJ2-7; no clear D. V was cut by 2 bases and J by 3 bases, with 8 bases left in between. The V gene's germline CDR1 is MNHEY and CDR2 SVGEGT. This CDR3 region has 13 residues. In DNA form, the CDR3 reads TGTGCCAGCAGTTACCCCGATGGCTACGAGCAGTACTTC. This translates into CASSYPDGYEQYF.